Reported below is one T cell receptor beta chain. The antigen is not known. TRB cDNA was prepared as libraries by UMI-labeled 5' RACE. From the 5' RACE reads, TCRdb lists one entry per CDR3 protein and no DNA. This sample's table has around 60,000 distinct CDR3 sequences. The CDR3 sequence is 15 residues long. Germline V gene data show CDR1 as SGDLS and CDR2 as YYNGEE. Each CD8+ T cell subset was sorted in triplicate, a few hundred thousand cells each. Naive CD8+ T cells displayed a CD45RO-CCR7+CD27+CD95- phenotype. The data were obtained in a study of CXCR3-negative and CXCR3-positive naive CD8 T cells. In the study overall: The TRB read total, some 140 million, broke down to about 1.5 +/- 0.3 million reads per library. Overall study findings and caveats: Researchers report that CXCR3-positive naive cells carry more hydrophobic TRB CDR3s than CXCR3-negative naive cells. Freshly isolated PBMCs were used in most assays, given partial CXCR3 loss after freezing.

The chain combines TRBV9 with TRBJ2-5; TCRdb indicates TRBD2, and absent DNA this call remains unverified. This TCR was sampled from a human donor in good health. Some clones in this sample may be carry-over from other donors' samples. The sequencing input was naive CXCR3+ CD8+ T cells from blood. Described subset: CD45RO-CCR7+CD27+CD95- naive CD8+ T cells expressing CXCR3 (TNR3+). CDR3 in amino acids: CASSWGRTSEETQYF.